These T cell receptor beta chains were read from a single sample in a study of T cells in Graves' hyperthyroidism and ophthalmopathy. TCRdb called the multiplex PCR reads again in MiXCR, with one record for every CDR3 protein. The data hold over 250,000 distinct CDR3 sequences, with less than 30% observed a single time. Specimen: blood. The receptor source for this set is a middle-aged man with Graves' hyperthyroidism that later progressed to Graves' ophthalmopathy. Each CDR3 is given with its conserved first and last residue. D genes are given only for firm matches. Some rows mark clone size as missing; the rest say once, few, many or name a class of expanded clone.

few	TRBD2	TRBV3-1	TRBJ2-5	TGTGCCAGCAGCCAAGAGCGGGAGGAAGAGACCCAGTACTTC	CASSQEREEETQYF
once	.	TRBV27	TRBJ1-5	TGTGCCAGCAGTTTCGCTCCGGGGGGCAATCAGCCCCAGCATTTT	CASSFAPGGNQPQHF
many	.	TRBV10-3	TRBJ1-2	TGTGCCATCAGTGATATTGGGGTCTTTGGCTACACCTTC	CAISDIGVFGYTF
many	.	TRBV19	TRBJ2-7	TGTGCCAGTAGTATAGGAGGAGGACGGTTAAGCTCCTACGAGCAGTACTTC	CASSIGGGRLSSYEQYF
many	.	TRBV4-1	TRBJ1-1	TGCGCCAGCAGCCAAATGGGAACCGGGGAACACTTT	CASSQMGTGEHF
.	.	TRBV12-3/TRBV12-4	TRBJ2-7	TGTGCCAGCAGTTTGGGATATGGGGACTACGAGCAGTACTTC	CASSLGYGDYEQYF
many	.	TRBV11-2	TRBJ1-1	TGTGCCAGCAGCTTGCTCCCGGGGATGAACACTGAAGCTTTCTTT	CASSLLPGMNTEAFF
.	TRBD1	TRBV6-1	TRBJ2-7	TGTGCCAGCAGGACAGGGGAAACCTACGAGCAGTACTTC	CASRTGETYEQYF
.	.	TRBV20-1	TRBJ1-1	TGCAGTGCTAGAGGGACAGAGAACACTGAAGCTTTCTTT	CSARGTENTEAFF
.	TRBD2	TRBV7-8	TRBJ2-5	TGTGCCAGCAGCTCGGGAGGAGGGAGTCAAGAGACCCAGTACTTC	CASSSGGGSQETQYF
many	TRBD1	TRBV3-1	TRBJ1-1	TGTGCCAGCAGTCGCACAGGGGGGGTGCTTACTGAAGCTTTCTTT	CASSRTGGVLTEAFF
many	.	TRBV11-3	TRBJ2-7	TGTGCCAGCAGCTTAACACCGCTTGCGGGAATGTACGAGCAGTACTTC	CASSLTPLAGMYEQYF
many	.	TRBV25-1	TRBJ1-1	TGTGCCAGCAGTGAGGGGGGGCGGATAACGAACACTGAAGCTTTCTTT	CASSEGGRITNTEAFF
many	TRBD1	TRBV9	TRBJ1-1	TGTGCCAGCAGCGGTGGGACAGGAGAAATGAACACTGAAGCTTTCTTT	CASSGGTGEMNTEAFF
many	.	TRBV20-1	TRBJ1-1	TGCAGTGCTAACCACCCGGCCACGGAGAACACTGAAGCTTTCTTT	CSANHPATENTEAFF
.	TRBD2	TRBV12-3/TRBV12-4	TRBJ2-7	TGTGCCAGCAGTTTAGAACTAGCGGGGGTACAGTACTTC	CASSLELAGVQYF
many	.	TRBV12-3/TRBV12-4	TRBJ1-1	TGTGCCGGCAGTTTTACAGGGTTTGAGATTACTGAAGCTTTCTTT	CAGSFTGFEITEAFF
.	TRBD2	TRBV6-1	TRBJ2-7	TGTGCCAGCAGATCACCCATAGCCAGCGGGAGGGCCTACGAGCAGTACTTC	CASRSPIASGRAYEQYF
few	.	TRBV7-9	TRBJ2-7	TGTGCCAGCAGCTTAAGGGACGGAAACTCCTACGAGCAGTACTTC	CASSLRDGNSYEQYF
many	.	TRBV19	TRBJ1-3	TGTGCCAGTACTTACTCGGTCTCTGGAAACACCATATATTTT	CASTYSVSGNTIYF
.	TRBD2	TRBV7-2	TRBJ2-5	TGTGCCAGCAGTAAAAGCGGGGTTCAAGAGACCCAGTACTTC	CASSKSGVQETQYF
many	.	TRBV19	TRBJ2-7	TGTGCCAGTAGTACCCCCCCGGGGGACTACGAGCAGTACTTC	CASSTPPGDYEQYF
few	TRBD1	TRBV7-2	TRBJ1-5	TGTGCCAGCAGCATGCGGACAGGGAAGGGGCAGCCCCAGCATTTT	CASSMRTGKGQPQHF
many	.	TRBV20-1	TRBJ2-7	TGCAGTGCTAGAGACGAGACCTACGAGCAGTACTTC	CSARDETYEQYF
many	.	TRBV10-3	TRBJ1-1	TGTGCCACCGGGACCCCCGTGAACACTGAAGCTTTCTTT	CATGTPVNTEAFF
.	.	TRBV19	TRBJ2-7	TGTGCCAGTAGTCTAGCGTCCGGCAGCTCCTACGAGCAGTACTTC	CASSLASGSSYEQYF
.	.	TRBV19	TRBJ2-4	TGTGCCAGTAGCCTTGAACTCGGGGAACAGATTTGGGACTTC	CASSLELGEQIWDF
many	.	TRBV15	TRBJ1-2	TGTGCCACCAGCAGAGATCAGTCACAAGGGGAGCGCTATGGCTACACCTTC	CATSRDQSQGERYGYTF
.	.	TRBV7-2	TRBJ1-2	TGTGCCAGCAGCTTCAGGGGCCGGGGCTACACCTTC	CASSFRGRGYTF
.	.	TRBV28	TRBJ1-5	TGTGCCAGCAGTTTGATCTCCCGCAATCAGCTCCAGCATTTT	CASSLISRNQLQHF
.	.	TRBV28	TRBJ2-7	TGTGCCAGCTGTTTTGGGACGCCGCTGAGTCACGAGCAGTACTTC	CASCFGTPLSHEQYF
many	TRBD2	TRBV7-9	TRBJ2-7	TGTGCCAGCAGCTTATTCGGGACTAGGGGCGAGCAGTACTTC	CASSLFGTRGEQYF
many	TRBD2	TRBV7-8	TRBJ2-7	TGTGCCAGCAGCCCTATCGGGGGGGCTCTTAACGAGCAGTACTTC	CASSPIGGALNEQYF
.	.	TRBV12-3/TRBV12-4	TRBJ2-5	TGTGCCAGCAGTTTCACCGGGGACCAAGAGACCCAGTACTTC	CASSFTGDQETQYF
.	.	TRBV12-3/TRBV12-4	TRBJ1-2	TGTGCCAGCAGAGCGGGGGCCTATGGCTACACCTTC	CASRAGAYGYTF
many	TRBD2	TRBV6-1	TRBJ2-7	TGTGCCAGCAGACCCGGACTAGCGGGAGGGGGGTACGAGCAGTACTTC	CASRPGLAGGGYEQYF
.	.	TRBV7-2	TRBJ2-2	TGTGCCAGCAGCTGGCCGCTGTCATTCGGGGAGCTGTTTTTT	CASSWPLSFGELFF
.	.	TRBV12-3/TRBV12-4	TRBJ2-7	TGTGCCAGCAGTTATAGCAGGCGTTCCTACGAGCAGTACTTC	CASSYSRRSYEQYF
many	.	TRBV19	TRBJ1-1	TGTGCCAGTAGTATGGACAATTCGTACACTGAAGCTTTCTTT	CASSMDNSYTEAFF
.	.	TRBV10-3	TRBJ1-3	TGTGCCATCAGTGATACGGGGTTGTCAGGAAACACCATATATTTT	CAISDTGLSGNTIYF
many	.	TRBV5-1	TRBJ2-6	TGCGCCAGCAGCTTGGGTGGGAACTCTGGGGCCAACGTCCTGACTTTC	CASSLGGNSGANVLTF
many	.	TRBV2	TRBJ1-2	TGTGCCAGCAGTGTGGCAGGGCCCCTCTATGGCTACACCTTC	CASSVAGPLYGYTF
many	TRBD1	TRBV4-3	TRBJ2-2	TGCGCCAGCAGCCAAGGCGCGGGACAGGGAACTGGGGAGCTGTTTTTT	CASSQGAGQGTGELFF
many	.	TRBV2	TRBJ1-1	TGTGCCAGCAATGGGGAAGGCGTAATCACTGAAGCTTTCTTT	CASNGEGVITEAFF
many	TRBD1	TRBV7-9	TRBJ2-5	TGTGCCAGCAGCCCGACCGGGACAGCGTACCAAGAGACCCAGTACTTC	CASSPTGTAYQETQYF
.	.	TRBV7-2	TRBJ2-7	TGTGCCAGCAGCTTAGCGGGCATGAGTCGGAGGCAGTACTTC	CASSLAGMSRRQYF
many	.	TRBV7-2	TRBJ1-2	TGTGCCAGCAGCCCCCACAGGGACTATGGCTACACCTTC	CASSPHRDYGYTF
.	TRBD2	TRBV7-2	TRBJ2-5	TGTGCCAGCAGGGCGGGAGGAGGGGGAATCCAAGAGACCCAGTACTTC	CASRAGGGGIQETQYF
many	.	TRBV2	TRBJ2-7	TGTGCCAGCCGGAGGAGCGGGTCAAGCTCCTACGAGCAGTACTTC	CASRRSGSSSYEQYF
.	TRBD1	TRBV6-1	TRBJ1-2	TGTGCCAGGACCTGGGACAGGGATTTACTAAGCTACACCTTC	CARTWDRDLLSYTF
few	.	TRBV12-3/TRBV12-4	TRBJ2-7	TGTGCCAGCAGTTTAGAAGAGGGGTCCTACGAGCAGTACTTC	CASSLEEGSYEQYF